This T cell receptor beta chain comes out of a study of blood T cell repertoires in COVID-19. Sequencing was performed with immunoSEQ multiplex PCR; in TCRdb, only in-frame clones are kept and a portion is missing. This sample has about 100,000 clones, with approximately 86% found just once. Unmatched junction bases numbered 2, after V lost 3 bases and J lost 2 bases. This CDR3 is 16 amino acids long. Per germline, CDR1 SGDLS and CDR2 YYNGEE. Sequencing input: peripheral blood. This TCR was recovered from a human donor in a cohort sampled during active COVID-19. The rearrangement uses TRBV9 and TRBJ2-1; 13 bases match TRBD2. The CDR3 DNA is TGTGCCAGCAGCGAGGGGACTAGCGGGGCCTACAATGAGCAGTTCTTC. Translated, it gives CASSEGTSGAYNEQFF. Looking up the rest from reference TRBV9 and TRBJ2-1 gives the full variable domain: DSGVTQTPKHLITATGQRVTLRCSPRSGDLSVYWYQQSLDQGLQFLIQYYNGEERAKGNILERFSAQQFPDLHSELNLSSLELGDSALYFCASSEGTSGAYNEQFFGPGTRLTVL.